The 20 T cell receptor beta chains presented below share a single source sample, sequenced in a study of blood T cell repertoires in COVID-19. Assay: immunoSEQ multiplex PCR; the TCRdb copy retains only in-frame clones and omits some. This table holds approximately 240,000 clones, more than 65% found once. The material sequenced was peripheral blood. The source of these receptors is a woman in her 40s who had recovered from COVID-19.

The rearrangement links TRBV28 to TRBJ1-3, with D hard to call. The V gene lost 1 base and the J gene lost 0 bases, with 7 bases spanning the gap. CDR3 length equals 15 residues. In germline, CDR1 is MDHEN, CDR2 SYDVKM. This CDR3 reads CASSLLYSSGNTIYF. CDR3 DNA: TGTGCCAGCAGTTTATTGTACAGCTCTGGAAACACCATATATTTT. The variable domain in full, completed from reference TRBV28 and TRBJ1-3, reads DVKVTQSSRYLVKRTGEKVFLECVQDMDHENMFWYRQDPGLGLRLIYFSYDVKMKEKGDIPEGYSVSREKKERFSLILESASTNQTSMYLCASSLLYSSGNTIYFGEGSWLTVV.

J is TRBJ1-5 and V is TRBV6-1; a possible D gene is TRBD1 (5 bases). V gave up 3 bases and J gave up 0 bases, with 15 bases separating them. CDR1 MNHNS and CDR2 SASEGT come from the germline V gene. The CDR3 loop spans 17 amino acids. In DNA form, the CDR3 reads TGTGCCAGCAGTGAGGACGACAGTACTTATAGCAATCAGCCCCAGCATTTT. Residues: CASSEDDSTYSNQPQHF.

The CDR3 DNA follows: TGTGCCAGCTCCCGAACAGGGGTGGGTGGGGGCTACACCTTC. Translating it yields CASSRTGVGGGYTF. The chain recombines TRBV7-2 with TRBJ1-2; TRBD1 matches 7 bases. Trimming took 8 bases from V and 8 from J; bases not matched to a gene: 14. The CDR3 loop spans 14 amino acids. Germline CDR1 is SGHTA and CDR2 is FQGNSA.

In DNA, the CDR3 is TGTGCCAGCAGCTTGGCCTTCCAGGGAGCCAAAAACATTCAGTACTTC. The encoded protein is CASSLAFQGAKNIQYF. The chain is built from TRBV7-9 and TRBJ2-4, with D possibly matching TRBD1 (5 bases). This CDR3 is built from 16 residues. Germline V CDR1 and CDR2: SEHNR, FQNEAQ (reference sequence). Trimming left V 3 bases short and J 0 bases short, with 12 bases between.

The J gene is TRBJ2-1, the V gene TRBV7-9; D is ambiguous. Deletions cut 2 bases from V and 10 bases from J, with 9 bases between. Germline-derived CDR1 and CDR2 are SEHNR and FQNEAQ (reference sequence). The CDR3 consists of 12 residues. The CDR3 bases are TGTGCCAGCAGCTTAACTACTACGGAGCAGTTCTTC. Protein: CASSLTTTEQFF.

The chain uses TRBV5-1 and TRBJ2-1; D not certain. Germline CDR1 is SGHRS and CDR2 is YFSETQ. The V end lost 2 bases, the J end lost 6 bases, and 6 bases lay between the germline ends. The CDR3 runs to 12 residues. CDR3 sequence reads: CASSLESNEQFF. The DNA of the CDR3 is TGCGCCAGCAGCTTAGAGTCCAATGAGCAGTTCTTC. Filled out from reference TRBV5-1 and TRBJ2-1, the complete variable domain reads KAGVTQTPRYLIKTRGQQVTLSCSPISGHRSVSWYQQTPGQGLQFLFEYFSETQRNKGNFPGRFSGRQFSNSRSEMNVSTLELGDSALYLCASSLESNEQFFGPGTRLTVL.

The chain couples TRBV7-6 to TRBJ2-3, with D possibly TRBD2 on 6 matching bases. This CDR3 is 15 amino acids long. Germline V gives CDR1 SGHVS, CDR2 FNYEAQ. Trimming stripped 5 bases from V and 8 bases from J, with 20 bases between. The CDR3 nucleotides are TGTGCCAGCAGCCCAGGGACTTTGGGCTTTGGTACGCAGTATTTT. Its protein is CASSPGTLGFGTQYF.

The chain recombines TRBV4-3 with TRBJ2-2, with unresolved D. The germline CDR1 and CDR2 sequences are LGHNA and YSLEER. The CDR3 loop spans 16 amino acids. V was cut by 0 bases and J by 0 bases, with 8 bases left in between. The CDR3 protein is CASSQETAANTGELFF. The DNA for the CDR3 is TGCGCCAGCAGCCAAGAAACCGCGGCGAACACCGGGGAGCTGTTTTTT.

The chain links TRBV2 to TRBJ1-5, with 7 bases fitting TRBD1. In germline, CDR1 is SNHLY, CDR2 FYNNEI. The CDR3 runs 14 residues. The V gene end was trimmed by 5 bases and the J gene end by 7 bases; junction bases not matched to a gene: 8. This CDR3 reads CASSTQGVWQPQHF. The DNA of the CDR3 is TGTGCCAGCAGTACTCAGGGGGTTTGGCAGCCCCAGCATTTT.

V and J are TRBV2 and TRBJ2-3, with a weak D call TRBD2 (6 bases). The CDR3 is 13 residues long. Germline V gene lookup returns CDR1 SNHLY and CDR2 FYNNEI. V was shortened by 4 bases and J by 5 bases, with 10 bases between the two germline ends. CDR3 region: CASSGTGGDTQYF. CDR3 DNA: TGTGCCAGCAGTGGGACCGGGGGAGATACGCAGTATTTT.

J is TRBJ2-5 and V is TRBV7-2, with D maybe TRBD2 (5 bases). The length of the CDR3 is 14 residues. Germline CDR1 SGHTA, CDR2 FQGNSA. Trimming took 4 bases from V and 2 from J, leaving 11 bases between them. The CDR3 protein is CASSSRGLQETQYF. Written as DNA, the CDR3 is TGTGCCAGCAGCTCCCGCGGGTTACAAGAGACCCAGTACTTC. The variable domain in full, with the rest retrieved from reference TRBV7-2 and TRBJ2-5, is GAGVSQSPSNKVTEKGKDVELRCDPISGHTALYWYRQSLGQGLEFLIYFQGNSAPDKSGLPSDRFSAERTGGSVSTLTIQRTQQEDSAVYLCASSSRGLQETQYFGPGTRLLVL.

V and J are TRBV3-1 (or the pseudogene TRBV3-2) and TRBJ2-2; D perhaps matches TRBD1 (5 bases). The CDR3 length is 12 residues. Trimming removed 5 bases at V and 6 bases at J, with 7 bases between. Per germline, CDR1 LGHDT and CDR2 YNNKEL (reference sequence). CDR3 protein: CASSRGPGELFF. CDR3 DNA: TGTGCCAGCAGCAGGGGCCCCGGGGAGCTGTTTTTT.

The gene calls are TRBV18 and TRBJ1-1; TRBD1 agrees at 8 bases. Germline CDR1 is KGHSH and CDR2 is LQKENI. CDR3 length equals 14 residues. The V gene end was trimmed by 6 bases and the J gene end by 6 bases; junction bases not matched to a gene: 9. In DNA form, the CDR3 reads TGTGCCAGCTCCAACGAGCCGACAGGGGCTGAAGCTTTCTTT. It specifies CASSNEPTGAEAFF.

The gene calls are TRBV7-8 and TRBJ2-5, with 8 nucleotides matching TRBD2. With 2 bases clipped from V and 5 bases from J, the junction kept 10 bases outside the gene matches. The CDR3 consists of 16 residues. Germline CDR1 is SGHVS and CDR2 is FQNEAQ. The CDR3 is CASSLTGGAVTETQYF. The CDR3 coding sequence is TGTGCCAGCAGCTTAACCGGGGGGGCCGTTACTGAGACCCAGTACTTC.

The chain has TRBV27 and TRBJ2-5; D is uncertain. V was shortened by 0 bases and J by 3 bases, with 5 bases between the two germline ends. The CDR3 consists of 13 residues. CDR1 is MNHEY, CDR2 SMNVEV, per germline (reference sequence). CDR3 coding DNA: TGTGCCAGCAGTTTATCGGCGGAAGAGACCCAGTACTTC. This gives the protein CASSLSAEETQYF.

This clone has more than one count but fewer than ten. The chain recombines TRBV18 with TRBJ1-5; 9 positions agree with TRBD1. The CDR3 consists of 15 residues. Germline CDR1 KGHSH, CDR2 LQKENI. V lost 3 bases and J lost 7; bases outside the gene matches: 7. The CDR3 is CASSPTGGFGQPQHF. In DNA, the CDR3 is TGTGCCAGCTCACCTACAGGGGGCTTCGGGCAGCCCCAGCATTTT.

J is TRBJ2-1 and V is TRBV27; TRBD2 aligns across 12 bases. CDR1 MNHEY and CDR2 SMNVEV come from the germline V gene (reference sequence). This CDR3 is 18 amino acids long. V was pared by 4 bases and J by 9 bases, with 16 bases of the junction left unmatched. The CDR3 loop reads CASSSLYSSGGAASEQFF. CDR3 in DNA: TGTGCCAGCAGTTCCCTCTACTCTAGCGGGGGGGCGGCCAGTGAGCAGTTCTTC.

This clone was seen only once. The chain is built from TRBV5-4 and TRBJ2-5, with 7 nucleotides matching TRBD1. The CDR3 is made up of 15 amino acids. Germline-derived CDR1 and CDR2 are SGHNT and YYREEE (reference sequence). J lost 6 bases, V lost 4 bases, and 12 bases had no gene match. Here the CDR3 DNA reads TGTGCCAGCAGCCCCGGACAGGACGCGATAAAGACCCAGTACTTC. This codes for CASSPGQDAIKTQYF.

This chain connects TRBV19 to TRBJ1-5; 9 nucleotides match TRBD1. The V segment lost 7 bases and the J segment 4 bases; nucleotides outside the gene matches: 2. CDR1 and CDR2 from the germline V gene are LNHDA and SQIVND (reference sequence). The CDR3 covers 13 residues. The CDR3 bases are TGTGCCAGTAAAGGACAGGGGAATCAGCCCCAGCATTTT. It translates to CASKGQGNQPQHF. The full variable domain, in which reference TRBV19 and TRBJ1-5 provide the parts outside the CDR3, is DGGITQSPKYLFRKEGQNVTLSCEQNLNHDAMYWYRQDPGQGLRLIYYSQIVNDFQKGDIAEGYSVSREKKESFPLTVTSAQKNPTAFYLCASKGQGNQPQHFGDGTRLSIL.

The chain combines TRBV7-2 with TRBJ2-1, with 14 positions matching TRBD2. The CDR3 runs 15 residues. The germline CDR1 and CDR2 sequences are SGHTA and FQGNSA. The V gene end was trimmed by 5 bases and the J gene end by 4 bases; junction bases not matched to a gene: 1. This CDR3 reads CASSRTSGGYNEQFF. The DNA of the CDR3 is TGTGCCAGCAGCCGGACTAGCGGGGGGTACAATGAGCAGTTCTTC. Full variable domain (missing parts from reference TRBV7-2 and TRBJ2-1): GAGVSQSPSNKVTEKGKDVELRCDPISGHTALYWYRQSLGQGLEFLIYFQGNSAPDKSGLPSDRFSAERTGGSVSTLTIQRTQQEDSAVYLCASSRTSGGYNEQFFGPGTRLTVL.